The 26 T cell receptor beta chains below come from one sample, sequenced in a study of shared clonotypes between healthy human individuals. Some clones are missing from TCRdb's copy, which holds only in-frame ones; the method was immunoSEQ multiplex PCR. The sample has more than 1.2 million clones, about 98.5% seen once; the top ten hold about 0.4%. Input material: naive CD4+ T cells sorted from blood. Described subset: CD45RA+ positively selected. The receptors here all came from a man between 25 and 39 years old in good health.

This chain connects TRBV27 to TRBJ2-7; 11 bases match TRBD2. Germline assignment: CDR1 MNHEY and CDR2 SMNVEV (reference sequence). The CDR3 totals 17 residues. The J segment lost 3 bases and the V segment lost 3 bases, leaving 10 bases of the junction unmatched. This CDR3 reads CASSFSPPGLAGYEQYF. For the CDR3, the DNA is TGTGCCAGCAGTTTCTCCCCCCCCGGACTAGCGGGCTACGAGCAGTACTTC.

V is TRBV5-1 and J is TRBJ2-7, with 12 bases lining up with TRBD2. This CDR3 is built from 16 residues. The junction had 7 bases not matched to a gene; V was cut back by 4 bases and J by 2 bases. Germline loops: CDR1 SGHRS, CDR2 YFSETQ. The DNA for the CDR3 is TGCGCCAGCAGCCCGGAGGGACTAGCGGGCACCTACGAGCAGTACTTC. Amino acids: CASSPEGLAGTYEQYF.

The rearrangement uses TRBV29-1 and TRBJ1-2, with TRBD1 as a possible D gene (5 bases). The CDR3 is 12 amino acids. Trimming took 2 bases from V and 5 from J, leaving 9 bases between them. Germline values: CDR1 SQVTM, CDR2 ANQGSEA. CDR3 sequence reads: CSVEFQGYGYTF. For the CDR3, the DNA is TGCAGCGTTGAATTCCAGGGTTATGGCTACACCTTC.

The rearrangement links TRBV5-4 to TRBJ1-1, with 9 bases fitting TRBD1. Germline CDR1 and CDR2: SGHNT and YYREEE (reference sequence). The junction had 4 bases not matched to a gene; V was cut back by 4 bases and J by 6 bases. The CDR3 has 13 residues. The CDR3 region is CASSATGGPEAFF. The CDR3 DNA sequence: TGTGCCAGCAGCGCCACAGGGGGCCCTGAAGCTTTCTTT.

The chain has TRBV28 and TRBJ2-7, with 9 bases that match TRBD2. Trimming at V came to 3 bases and at J to 3 bases, leaving 6 bases not matched to a gene. Germline loops: CDR1 MDHEN, CDR2 SYDVKM. The CDR3 spans 15 residues. The CDR3 sequence is CASSFPGLALYEQYF. The CDR3, as DNA: TGTGCCAGCAGTTTTCCGGGACTAGCTCTCTACGAGCAGTACTTC.

The rearrangement uses TRBV27 and TRBJ2-3; no reliable D call. Deletions cut 8 bases from V and 2 bases from J, with 11 bases between. Germline V lookup: CDR1 MNHEY, CDR2 SMNVEV (reference sequence). The CDR3 has 13 residues. In DNA form, the CDR3 reads TGTGCCAGCGGAACTCCTGACACAGATACGCAGTATTTT. This translates into CASGTPDTDTQYF.

The chain recombines TRBV2 with TRBJ1-4, with unresolved D. CDR1 and CDR2 (germline): SNHLY, FYNNEI. The CDR3 is 11 residues long. V was pared by 5 bases and J by 8 bases, with 6 bases between. The CDR3 loop is CASSWREKLFF. CDR3 bases: TGTGCCAGCAGTTGGAGGGAAAAACTGTTTTTT.

The chain joins TRBV25-1 to TRBJ1-3; TRBD1 matches at 7 bases. The trim removed 2 bases at V and 0 bases at J, leaving 1 base unmatched. The CDR3 has 15 amino acids. Germline CDR1 and CDR2: MGHDK and SYGVNS. DNA of the CDR3: TGTGCCAGCAGTGAACCAGGGGGCTCTGGAAACACCATATATTTT. As protein: CASSEPGGSGNTIYF.

This chain uses TRBV7-2 with TRBJ2-7; possibly TRBD1 or TRBD2 for D (5 bases each). The CDR3 sequence is 13 residues long. CDR1 is SGHTA and CDR2 is FQGNSA in the germline V gene. Trimming cost V 4 bases and J 6 bases, with 13 bases left between them. The CDR3 region is CASSYGGPIEQYF. The CDR3 coding sequence is TGTGCCAGCAGCTATGGGGGACCCATCGAGCAGTACTTC.

This chain links TRBV7-2 with TRBJ2-7; D possibly uses TRBD1 or TRBD2 (5 bases each). The length of the CDR3 is 15 residues. Germline lookup yields CDR1 SGHTA and CDR2 FQGNSA. Trimming took 3 bases from V and 3 from J, leaving 15 bases between them. The CDR3 DNA follows: TGTGCCAGCAGCTTGGGGCTAGCTGGGGACTACGAGCAGTACTTC. Translation gives CASSLGLAGDYEQYF.

The J gene is TRBJ1-1, the V gene TRBV10-2, with D uncertain. CDR1 and CDR2 from the germline V gene are WSHSY and SAAADI. CDR3 length equals 13 residues. Trimming removed 3 bases at V and 2 bases at J, with 7 bases between. The CDR3 sequence: CASSDRDNTEAFF. In nucleotides, the CDR3 is TGCGCCAGCAGTGACCGTGACAACACTGAAGCTTTCTTT.

This CDR3 is CASNSGPREQYF. CDR3 bases: TGTGCCAGCAATTCGGGGCCTCGAGAGCAGTACTTC. The rearrangement links TRBV2 to TRBJ2-7; D could derive from TRBD1 or TRBD2 (5 bases each). Germline V gives CDR1 SNHLY, CDR2 FYNNEI. V gave up 7 bases and J gave up 7 bases, with 14 bases separating them. This CDR3 is built from 12 residues.

This clone was recorded once. The chain has TRBV5-1 and TRBJ1-4; D gene uncertain. CDR3 size: 11 residues. CDR1 is SGHRS, CDR2 YFSETQ, per germline. V lost 3 bases and J lost 4, with 1 base in between. CDR3 amino acids: CASSYNEKLFF. CDR3 DNA: TGCGCCAGCAGCTATAATGAAAAACTGTTTTTT. Looking up the rest from reference TRBV5-1 and TRBJ1-4 gives the full variable domain: KAGVTQTPRYLIKTRGQQVTLSCSPISGHRSVSWYQQTPGQGLQFLFEYFSETQRNKGNFPGRFSGRQFSNSRSEMNVSTLELGDSALYLCASSYNEKLFFGSGTQLSVL.

The J gene is TRBJ2-2, the V gene TRBV11-2, with 9 bases lining up with TRBD2. The CDR3 sequence is 15 residues long. Germline CDR1 SGHAT, CDR2 FQNNGV. The ends lost 6 bases at V and 7 bases at J; junction bases unmatched: 9. CDR3 in amino acids: CASRSLAGNIGELFF. In DNA form, the CDR3 reads TGTGCCAGCAGATCGCTAGCGGGAAATATCGGGGAGCTGTTTTTT. Looking up the rest from reference TRBV11-2 and TRBJ2-2 gives the full variable domain: EAGVAQSPRYKIIEKRQSVAFWCNPISGHATLYWYQQILGQGPKLLIQFQNNGVVDDSQLPKDRFSAERLKGVDSTLKIQPAKLEDSAVYLCASRSLAGNIGELFFGEGSRLTVL.

The chain links TRBV2 to TRBJ2-2; the D is unclear. With 6 bases removed from V and 5 bases from J, the gap between germline ends came to 13 bases. There are 14 residues in the CDR3. Germline CDR1 is SNHLY and CDR2 is FYNNEI. Here the CDR3 reads CASSQRTSTGELFF. The CDR3 bases are TGTGCCAGCAGCCAGCGAACGAGTACCGGGGAGCTGTTTTTT.

The genes are TRBV11-2 and TRBJ1-2, with TRBD1 identical over 9 bases. This CDR3 has 16 residues. With 8 bases clipped from V and 5 bases from J, the junction kept 15 bases outside the gene matches. Germline loops: CDR1 SGHAT, CDR2 FQNNGV. The CDR3 DNA sequence: TGTGCCAGCCGGACAATCCGGGACAGGGAAGGGTATGGCTACACCTTC. It codes for CASRTIRDREGYGYTF. Together with reference TRBV11-2 and TRBJ1-2, the CDR3 gives the full variable domain: EAGVAQSPRYKIIEKRQSVAFWCNPISGHATLYWYQQILGQGPKLLIQFQNNGVVDDSQLPKDRFSAERLKGVDSTLKIQPAKLEDSAVYLCASRTIRDREGYGYTFGSGTRLTVV.

The chain carries TRBV28 and TRBJ1-2; possible D gene TRBD1, 5 bases. Trimming left V 6 bases short and J 8 bases short, with 13 bases between. The CDR3 loop spans 12 amino acids. CDR1 is MDHEN, CDR2 SYDVKM, per germline. In nucleotides, the CDR3 is TGTGCCAGCAGGCGAAAGGGACCGGGCTACACCTTC. Its translation: CASRRKGPGYTF.

The V gene is TRBV29-1, the J gene TRBJ1-5, with D hard to call. This CDR3 comprises 16 residues. Trimming removed 1 base from V and 4 bases from J, with 17 bases in between. Germline CDR1 SQVTM, CDR2 ANQGSEA. The CDR3, as DNA: TGCAGCGTTGAAGGGTATGTCCCGGGATATAATCAGCCCCAGCATTTT. Translated, it gives CSVEGYVPGYNQPQHF. The entire variable domain, with the rest obtained from reference TRBV29-1 and TRBJ1-5, is as follows: SAVISQKPSRDICQRGTSLTIQCQVDSQVTMMFWYRQQPGQSLTLIATANQGSEATYESGFVIDKFPISRPNLTFSTLTVSNMSPEDSSIYLCSVEGYVPGYNQPQHFGDGTRLSIL.

J is TRBJ1-2 and V is TRBV21-1. TRBV21-1 is recorded as a pseudogene. The CDR3 extends over 15 amino acids. The CDR3, as DNA: TGTGCCAGCAGCAAAGTTATGGAAGCTAACTATGGCTACACCTTC. Protein sequence: CASSKVMEANYGYTF.

J is TRBJ2-5 and V is TRBV7-2; D uncertain. CDR1 SGHTA and CDR2 FQGNSA come from the germline V gene. The CDR3 is 15 residues long. The V end lost 6 bases, the J end lost 4 bases, and 18 bases lay between the germline ends. The CDR3 nucleotides are TGTGCCAGCAGTCTTGACATCGGAGTGTTAGAGACCCAGTACTTC. This sequence encodes CASSLDIGVLETQYF.

The rearrangement uses TRBV25-1 and TRBJ2-7, with 7 bases fitting TRBD2. Per germline, CDR1 MGHDK and CDR2 SYGVNS. The CDR3 loop spans 14 amino acids. V dropped 3 bases and J dropped 2; count of bases not matched to a gene: 4. CDR3 sequence: CASSDGLDTYEQYF. The CDR3 DNA is TGTGCCAGCAGTGATGGACTAGATACCTACGAGCAGTACTTC.

Regarding this clone: The same CDR3 can be traced to other DNA sequences in this sample. The rearrangement uses TRBV29-1 and TRBJ2-3; a weak D match, TRBD2 (6 bases). V was shortened by 4 bases and J by 0 bases, with 8 bases between the two germline ends. The CDR3 length is 13 residues. Germline CDR1 and CDR2: SQVTM and ANQGSEA. The CDR3: CSVAGTSTDTQYF. The DNA for the CDR3 is TGCAGCGTTGCCGGGACTAGCACAGATACGCAGTATTTT.

The rearrangement joins TRBV7-8 to TRBJ2-1; 7 nucleotides line up with TRBD2. Per the germline V gene, CDR1 is SGHVS and CDR2 is FQNEAQ. The CDR3 loop spans 15 amino acids. J gave up 0 bases and V 3 bases, and 2 bases lay outside the gene matches. The CDR3 here is CASSLTSRSYNEQFF. The DNA of the CDR3 is TGTGCCAGCAGCTTGACTAGCCGCTCCTACAATGAGCAGTTCTTC.

The chain has TRBV6-1 and TRBJ2-5, with a possible D match to TRBD2 (5 bases). The ends were cut back, 2 bases at V and 4 bases at J, with 11 bases in the middle. The CDR3 contains 14 residues. In germline, CDR1 is MNHNS, CDR2 SASEGT. The CDR3 sequence is CASSESRVGETQYF. Here the CDR3 DNA reads TGTGCCAGCAGTGAATCGAGGGTCGGAGAGACCCAGTACTTC.

The chain is built from TRBV18 and TRBJ1-1, with 7 positions matching TRBD1. Per the germline V gene, CDR1 is KGHSH and CDR2 is LQKENI. The CDR3 consists of 16 residues. Trimming at V came to 3 bases and at J to 0 bases, leaving 7 bases not matched to a gene. The CDR3 here is CASSPRGVGMNTEAFF. CDR3 coding DNA: TGTGCCAGCTCACCCAGGGGGGTCGGCATGAACACTGAAGCTTTCTTT.

The chain uses TRBV11-2 and TRBJ2-4; the D call may be TRBD1 or TRBD2 (5 bases each). In germline, CDR1 is SGHAT, CDR2 FQNNGV. Deletions cut 5 bases from V and 7 bases from J, with 15 bases between. The CDR3 sequence is 14 residues long. CDR3 coding DNA: TGTGCCAGCAGCCTGGGGGTCCCAGTGAACATTCAGTACTTC. It yields the protein CASSLGVPVNIQYF.